The clone carrying this TCR beta chain was recorded a few times. The authors sorted CD4+ naive, central memory, regulatory and stem cell-like memory cells via CD45RO/CCR7/CD25/CD127/CD95/CD27. Populations obtained by sorting all exceeded 95% purity. The authors reverse transcribed all of the isolated RNA, so sequencing captured expressed TCRB transcripts. TCRdb keeps only in-frame clones here, not all; method: immunoSEQ multiplex PCR. The sample carries 120,000 to 150,000 clones, around 7% recorded once. The record originates from a study of beta chain features in type 1 diabetes. Trimming removed 3 bases at V and 4 bases at J, with 15 bases between. CDR1 is LNHDA, CDR2 SQIVND, per germline (reference sequence). This CDR3 region has 15 residues.

The clonotype comes from a woman aged 25 to 39 in good health. J is TRBJ2-5 and V is TRBV19, with a weak D call TRBD2 (7 bases). Sequences were obtained from central memory CD4+ T cells from blood. The CDR3 protein is CASSMGGQRGETQYF. The CDR3 coding sequence is TGTGCCAGTAGTATGGGAGGACAGCGGGGAGAGACCCAGTACTTC.